Listed below are T cell receptor beta chains from one sample, sequenced in a study of T-cell memory formation after mild COVID-19. MiXCR, applied by TCRdb to the 5' RACE reads, yields one record per CDR3 protein. The profile shows hundreds of thousands of distinct CDR3 sequences, more than 15% of them singletons. What was sequenced was PBMCs or a T cell subset sorted from them (not recorded which). The source of these receptors is an adult woman who had mild COVID-19 (a few samples of this study predate the infection). Cell type and time point are not known. The CDR3 runs from the conserved cysteine through the conserved F or W. A D gene is named only where the DNA matches it firmly. Not every row has a clone size; where given, it reads once, few, many or a size class.

TRBV5-1	TRBJ1-2	TRBD1	few	TGCGCCAGCAGCTCCGAAACAGGGGGGGCCTATGGCTACACCTTC	CASSSETGGAYGYTF
TRBV24-1	TRBJ2-7	-	few	TGTGCCACCAGTGATTCGGCGGGATCTCCCTACGAGCAGTACTTC	CATSDSAGSPYEQYF
TRBV7-2	TRBJ2-3	-	few	TGTGCCAGCAGCACCCGGAGAAGGCCGAGCACAGATACGCAGTATTTT	CASSTRRRPSTDTQYF
TRBV12-3/TRBV12-4	TRBJ1-6	-	-	TGTGCCAGCAGTTTAGATCCAGGGGCTCGTAGGAATTCACCCCTCCACTTT	CASSLDPGARRNSPLHF
TRBV19	TRBJ2-7	-	few	TGTGCCAGTAGTATTTTACCTAGCCTCTCCTACGAGCAGTACTTC	CASSILPSLSYEQYF
TRBV5-1	TRBJ2-1	-	-	TGCGCCAGTCTGAATAGCAATGAGCAGTTCTTC	CASLNSNEQFF
TRBV27	TRBJ2-7	-	-	TGTGCCAGCAGTTTTTTCCCGGGACATCCCTACGAGCAGTACTTC	CASSFFPGHPYEQYF
TRBV18	TRBJ1-2	-	many	TGTGCCAGCTCATCTATCCCTAACAGCTATGGCTACACCTTC	CASSSIPNSYGYTF
TRBV3-1	TRBJ2-3	TRBD2	-	TGTGCCAGCTTAGCTAGCGGGTATAGCACAGATACGCAGTATTTT	CASLASGYSTDTQYF
TRBV18	TRBJ2-3	TRBD1	-	TGTGCCAGCTCACCCCCTCAGGGGGCAGATACGCAGTATTTT	CASSPPQGADTQYF
TRBV7-3	TRBJ2-2	TRBD2	-	TGTGCCAGCACATTAAGCGGGAGCCCCGGGGAGCTGTTTTTT	CASTLSGSPGELFF
TRBV4-1	TRBJ2-7	-	many	TGCGCCAGCAGCCAAGATGACCAAGGGAGCCCCTCCTACGAGCAGTACTTC	CASSQDDQGSPSYEQYF
TRBV9	TRBJ2-7	TRBD1	-	TGTGCCAGCAGCGTAGAGGGGGGACAGGGCTACGAGCAGTACTTC	CASSVEGGQGYEQYF
TRBV11-1	TRBJ2-1	TRBD2	few	TGTGCCAGCAGCCAATCAGCGGGGAACAATGAGCAGTTCTTC	CASSQSAGNNEQFF
TRBV5-5	TRBJ2-1	-	-	TGTGCCAGCAGCCCCCGGCTCCCAGGGAATGAGCAGTTCTTC	CASSPRLPGNEQFF
TRBV6-5	TRBJ2-5	-	few	TGTGCCAGCAGTTACTACGGACAGCGCCAAGAGACCCAGTACTTC	CASSYYGQRQETQYF
TRBV7-3	TRBJ1-1	-	few	TGTGCCAGCAGCTTAACTGGGGTTTCGAACACTGAAGCTTTCTTT	CASSLTGVSNTEAFF
TRBV7-2	TRBJ1-3	-	few	TGTGCCAGCAGCTTAGACAGGTCACCTGGAAACACCATATATTTT	CASSLDRSPGNTIYF
TRBV7-9	TRBJ1-1	TRBD1	-	TGTGCCAGCAGCTTTCAAAGGGGGCAGACAGGAGAAGCTTTCTTT	CASSFQRGQTGEAFF
TRBV29-1	TRBJ2-4	-	-	TGCAGCGTTAAAGGCGTTCTAGCCAAAAACATTCAGTACTTC	CSVKGVLAKNIQYF
TRBV24-1	TRBJ2-5	TRBD2	few	TGTGCCACCAGTGATCCACTAGCGGAGCAAGAGACCCAGTACTTC	CATSDPLAEQETQYF
TRBV4-3	TRBJ2-1	TRBD2	once	TGCGCCAGCAGCCAAACTACCCCCCACTGGACTAGCGGGAGTACCTACAATGAGCAGTTCTTC	CASSQTTPHWTSGSTYNEQFF
TRBV5-8	TRBJ1-2	TRBD1	once	TGTGCCAGCAGCTCGACAGGGGTTGGGACCTACGGCTACACCTTC	CASSSTGVGTYGYTF
TRBV6-5	TRBJ2-5	-	-	TGTGCCAGCAGTTACTCGGCAGGGTCTGGAGAGACCCAGTACTTC	CASSYSAGSGETQYF
TRBV9	TRBJ2-1	-	-	TGTGCCAGCAGCGTGGGGAACAGGGCCCAGTTCTTC	CASSVGNRAQFF